This is a list of T cell receptor beta chains from one sample in a study of human T cells and chemical hapten exposure. TCRdb fed the RACE reads into MiXCR, producing one record per CDR3 protein. The sample has about 80,000 distinct CDR3 sequences; around 15% are singletons. Material: whole blood, obtained in connection with sensitization to the hapten diphenylcyclopropenone (DPC). These receptors all stem from a woman in her fifties or sixties with alopecia areata. Some clones in this sample may be carry-over from other donors' samples. Each CDR3 is given with its conserved first and last residue. The order of the fields is clone size, D gene, V gene, J gene, CDR3 DNA, CDR3 protein. A D gene is named only where the DNA matches it firmly. Clone size, where shown, is once, few, many, or a class for clones that have expanded.

>many|TRBD2|TRBV9|TRBJ2-1
TGTGCCAGCAACTTAGCGGGAGGGAGGGGTGAGCAGTTCTTC
CASNLAGGRGEQFF
>few|-|TRBV24-1|TRBJ2-3
TGTGCCACCAGTGATTTCGGACTCACAGATACGCAGTATTTT
CATSDFGLTDTQYF
>-|-|TRBV29-1|TRBJ1-1
TGCAGCGCCGCGAACACTGAAGCTTTCTTT
CSAANTEAFF
>-|-|TRBV20-1|TRBJ1-1
TGCAGTGCTAGATACTTTTTCGAGTTGAACACTGAAGCTTTCTTT
CSARYFFELNTEAFF
>-|TRBD2|TRBV20-1|TRBJ2-7
TGCAGTGCTAGCAAAAGCGGGGGGAACTACGAGCAGTACTTC
CSASKSGGNYEQYF
>-|-|TRBV9|TRBJ2-1
TGTGCCAGCAGCGTAGGTCAGGGTGGACTATCCTACAATGAGCAGTTCTTC
CASSVGQGGLSYNEQFF
>-|-|TRBV28|TRBJ1-1
TGTGCCAGCAGCCCCGACGGGGGATGGGGGAACACTGAAGCTTTCTTT
CASSPDGGWGNTEAFF
>few|-|TRBV12-3/TRBV12-4|TRBJ2-7
TGTGCCAGCAGTTCCTTAGGAGAGTACGAGCAGTACTTC
CASSSLGEYEQYF
>few|TRBD1|TRBV11-2|TRBJ2-1
TGTGCCAGCAGCTTTACGACAGGGGGCTCCAACAATGAGCAGTTCTTC
CASSFTTGGSNNEQFF
>-|-|TRBV2|TRBJ1-6
TGTGCCAGCACTAAAGGAAATTCACCCCTCCACTTT
CASTKGNSPLHF
>few|TRBD1|TRBV7-9|TRBJ1-5
TGTGCCAGCAGCTTAGCCGGGACAGGGAGATGGGGCAATCAGCCCCAGCATTTT
CASSLAGTGRWGNQPQHF
>few|-|TRBV30|TRBJ2-5
TGTGCCTGGATTTCAGGCGGGAAGACCCAGTACTTC
CAWISGGKTQYF
>few|-|TRBV18|TRBJ2-5
TGTGCCAGCTCACCATCGATCCAAGAGACCCAGTACTTC
CASSPSIQETQYF
>-|TRBD2|TRBV7-2|TRBJ2-3
TGTGCCAGCAGCTTAGGTCCGGGAGGGACTCGCACAGATACGCAGTATTTT
CASSLGPGGTRTDTQYF
>-|-|TRBV6-1|TRBJ2-1
TGTGCCAGCAGTGAAGCGGCAGTCGGTGAGCAGTTCTTC
CASSEAAVGEQFF
>few|TRBD1|TRBV20-1|TRBJ1-1
TGCAGTGCCACAGGGGACACTGAAGCTTTCTTT
CSATGDTEAFF
>few|TRBD1|TRBV28|TRBJ2-3
TGTGCCAGCAGTCTGTGGACAGGGGGCACAGATACGCAGTATTTT
CASSLWTGGTDTQYF
>few|TRBD2|TRBV20-1|TRBJ2-1
TGCAGTGCTAGAGAGGCGGGAGGGAGCTCCTACAATGAGCAGTTCTTC
CSAREAGGSSYNEQFF
>few|TRBD1|TRBV29-1|TRBJ2-7
TGCAGCGTTGTAATACGGGACAGGGGGTACGAGCAGTACTTC
CSVVIRDRGYEQYF
>-|TRBD2|TRBV5-1|TRBJ2-3
TGCGCCAGCAGCTGGACTGTACTAGCGGGAGCGACAGATACGCAGTATTTT
CASSWTVLAGATDTQYF
>few|TRBD2|TRBV18|TRBJ2-3
TGTGCCAGCTCACCTTTGGTGAGCGGGAGGGCCATAGATACGCAGTATTTT
CASSPLVSGRAIDTQYF
>-|-|TRBV9|TRBJ1-3
TGTGCCAGCAGCGTAACAGTTTTGTCGGCAGCCAGCTCTGGAAACACCATATATTTT
CASSVTVLSAASSGNTIYF
>-|TRBD1|TRBV25-1|TRBJ2-6
TGTGCCAGCTCAGGGACAGGGATTGTATCTGGGGCCAACGTCCTGACTTTC
CASSGTGIVSGANVLTF
>few|-|TRBV6-2/TRBV6-3|TRBJ2-7
TGTGCCAGCAGTTATTCCACGCCCCAGGTGGAGCAGTACTTC
CASSYSTPQVEQYF
>-|TRBD2|TRBV20-1|TRBJ2-7
TGCAGTGCCCAAATAACTAGCGGGTACGAGCAGTACTTC
CSAQITSGYEQYF
>many|-|TRBV11-2|TRBJ1-3
TGTGCCAGCAGCTTTAATTCTGGAAACACCATATATTTT
CASSFNSGNTIYF
>many|-|TRBV6-2/TRBV6-3|TRBJ1-2
TGTGCCAGCAGCTTGGACAGCCCGCGGGGCTACACCTTC
CASSLDSPRGYTF
>-|TRBD1|TRBV28|TRBJ2-7
TGTGCCAGCAGTGAATATTCCGGGACAGTCATATCCTACGAGCAGTACTTC
CASSEYSGTVISYEQYF
>few|-|TRBV29-1|TRBJ1-1
TGCAGCGTTGCCGACCTTGAAGCTTTCTTT
CSVADLEAFF
>many|TRBD1|TRBV11-3|TRBJ2-2
TGTGCCAGCAGCTCTATTACAGGGGCGAACACCGGGGAGCTGTTTTTT
CASSSITGANTGELFF
>-|-|TRBV2|TRBJ1-5
TGTGCCAGCAGTGTTTTACTAGGTGGTCAGCCCCAGCATTTT
CASSVLLGGQPQHF
>-|TRBD1|TRBV29-1|TRBJ2-1
TGCAGCGTATGGGACAGGGACAACAATGAGCAGTTCTTC
CSVWDRDNNEQFF
>-|-|TRBV18|TRBJ2-2
TGTGCCACCACTAGAAACCCCGGGGAGCTGTTTTTT
CATTRNPGELFF
>many|TRBD2|TRBV20-1|TRBJ2-7
TGCAGTGCTACAGGACTAGCGGGAGGCCGGGTGGAGCAGTACTTC
CSATGLAGGRVEQYF
>once|-|TRBV11-2|TRBJ2-1
TGTGCCAGCCGAACCTGGGGGCGCTTATACAATGAGCAGTTCTTC
CASRTWGRLYNEQFF
>-|-|TRBV2|TRBJ1-4
TGTGCCAGCAGTGAGGGGACCCATGGGAAACTGTTTTTT
CASSEGTHGKLFF
>many|-|TRBV7-8|TRBJ2-1
TGTGCCAGCAGCTTAGCTCCCTACAATGAGCAGTTCTTC
CASSLAPYNEQFF
>medium-sized|-|TRBV20-1|TRBJ1-5
TGCAGTGCTCCCCAGTCGGGCGGCAATCAGCCCCAGCATTTT
CSAPQSGGNQPQHF
>few|-|TRBV20-1|TRBJ1-2
TGCAGTGCTAGTGCGGGGGCTCATGGCTACACCTTC
CSASAGAHGYTF
>-|TRBD2|TRBV11-2|TRBJ2-5
TGTGCCAGCAGCCCCCAACTAGCGGGAGGGAGAGAGACCCAGTACTTC
CASSPQLAGGRETQYF
>-|-|TRBV7-8|TRBJ1-4
TGTGCCAGCAGCGTATTGGGGTCAACTAATGAAAAACTGTTTTTT
CASSVLGSTNEKLFF
>few|-|TRBV10-3|TRBJ2-2
TGTGCCATCAGTGTTGTGGGAGCGAACACCGGGGAGCTGTTTTTT
CAISVVGANTGELFF
>once|-|TRBV4-1|TRBJ2-1
TGCGCCAGCAGCAACTTTGGGGGGGCGAATACTGAGCAGTTCTTC
CASSNFGGANTEQFF
>-|TRBD2|TRBV7-9|TRBJ2-3
TGTGCCAGCAGCCGCGGGACTAGGACAGATACGCAGTATTTT
CASSRGTRTDTQYF
>few|-|TRBV20-1|TRBJ2-7
TGCAGTGCTAGAGCTGGGGAGCGGGTCTCCTACGAGCAGTACTTC
CSARAGERVSYEQYF
>-|TRBD1|TRBV4-2|TRBJ2-3
TGTGCCAGCAGCCAACCGGGACAGGGGGCAGATACGCAGTATTTT
CASSQPGQGADTQYF
>-|TRBD1|TRBV25-1|TRBJ2-3
TGTGCCAGCAGTGAGGACAGGGCCCCAGATACGCAGTATTTT
CASSEDRAPDTQYF
>few|TRBD1|TRBV4-1|TRBJ1-2
TGCGCCAGCAGCCCGGGACAGCCTAACTATGGCTACACCTTC
CASSPGQPNYGYTF
>-|TRBD2|TRBV6-2/TRBV6-3|TRBJ2-1
TGTGCCAGCAGTTACTCACGGGGGGTGCAGTTCTTC
CASSYSRGVQFF
>-|TRBD2|TRBV30|TRBJ2-1
TGTGCCTGGAGTTTCCTTGGACTAGCGGGAGTCAATGAGCAGTTCTTC
CAWSFLGLAGVNEQFF
>many|TRBD2|TRBV4-1|TRBJ2-1
TGCGCCAGCAGCCTGAGTAGCGGGAGCTACAATGAGCAGTTCTTC
CASSLSSGSYNEQFF
>-|TRBD1|TRBV4-3|TRBJ1-2
TGCGCCAGCAGCCAAGAGCTCGGACAGGGGTATGGCTACACCTTC
CASSQELGQGYGYTF
>-|-|TRBV20-1|TRBJ1-3
TGCAGTGCTAGACTGGACCTCTCTGGAAACACCATATATTTT
CSARLDLSGNTIYF
>-|-|TRBV15|TRBJ1-1
TGTGCCACCAGCCCAGGTTCGAACACTGAAGCTTTCTTT
CATSPGSNTEAFF
>many|-|TRBV5-1|TRBJ2-3
TGCGCCAGCAGCCCCGGTGTCGGATTTAGCACAGATACGCAGTATTTT
CASSPGVGFSTDTQYF
>-|-|TRBV4-3|TRBJ1-3
TGCGCCAGCAGCCAAGTTCTCGCTGGAAACACCATATATTTT
CASSQVLAGNTIYF
>-|-|TRBV7-9|TRBJ2-5
TGTGCCAGCAGCTTAACACAGGCCGCGGGGGAGACCCAGTACTTC
CASSLTQAAGETQYF
>few|TRBD1|TRBV19|TRBJ1-6
TGTGCCAGTAGTCCGACAGGGGGCGTCAATTCACCCCTCCACTTT
CASSPTGGVNSPLHF